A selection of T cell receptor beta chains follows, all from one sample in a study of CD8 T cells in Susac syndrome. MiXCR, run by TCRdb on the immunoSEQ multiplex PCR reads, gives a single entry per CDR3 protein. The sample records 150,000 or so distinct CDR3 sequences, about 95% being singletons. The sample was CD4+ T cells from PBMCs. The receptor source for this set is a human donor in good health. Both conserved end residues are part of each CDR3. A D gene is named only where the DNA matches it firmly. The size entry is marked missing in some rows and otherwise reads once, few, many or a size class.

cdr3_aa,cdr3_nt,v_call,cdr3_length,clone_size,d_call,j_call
CASSFVPQEQYF,TGTGCCAGCAGTTTTGTGCCGCAGGAGCAGTACTTC,TRBV28,12,once,.,TRBJ2-7
CSAVTSGGAAYEQYF,TGCAGTGCGGTCACTAGCGGGGGCGCAGCCTACGAGCAGTACTTC,TRBV20-1,15,.,TRBD2,TRBJ2-7
CASSAQDSPLHF,TGTGCCAGCAGCGCCCAGGATTCACCCCTCCACTTT,TRBV2,12,.,.,TRBJ1-6
CASSLMPQGQFF,TGTGCCAGCAGCTTAATGCCCCAGGGGCAGTTCTTC,TRBV7-9,12,.,.,TRBJ2-1
CASSLALSRAEQYF,TGTGCCAGCAGCTTAGCGTTATCGAGGGCCGAGCAGTACTTC,TRBV7-2,14,.,.,TRBJ2-7
CASSPTPRARTDTQYF,TGTGCCAGCAGCCCAACCCCCCGGGCTCGCACAGATACGCAGTATTTT,TRBV7-8,16,.,.,TRBJ2-3
CASSLARVRASEQFF,TGTGCCAGCAGCTTAGCGCGTGTCAGGGCCAGTGAGCAGTTCTTC,TRBV7-9,15,.,.,TRBJ2-1
CASTTAQGMNTEAFF,TGCGCCAGCACCACCGCCCAGGGAATGAACACTGAAGCTTTCTTT,TRBV5-1,15,.,.,TRBJ1-1
CASSVRDRGQDSPLHF,TGTGCCAGCAGTGTAAGGGACAGGGGGCAAGATTCACCCCTCCACTTT,TRBV28,16,once,TRBD1,TRBJ1-6
CASSHRGGGNQPQHF,TGTGCCAGCAGCCACAGGGGCGGGGGAAATCAGCCCCAGCATTTT,TRBV28,15,once,TRBD1,TRBJ1-5
CSARERRGGTDTQYF,TGCAGTGCTAGAGAGAGACGGGGGGGCACAGATACGCAGTATTTT,TRBV20-1,15,.,TRBD2,TRBJ2-3
CASSLVAAREKLFF,TGTGCCAGCAGCTTAGTAGCAGCGCGGGAAAAACTGTTTTTT,TRBV7-2,14,.,.,TRBJ1-4
CASSFGQGKETQYF,TGCGCCAGCAGCTTCGGACAGGGAAAAGAGACCCAGTACTTC,TRBV5-1,14,.,TRBD1,TRBJ2-5
CAWKTGGLYTGELFF,TGTGCCTGGAAAACAGGGGGCCTTTACACCGGGGAGCTGTTTTTT,TRBV30,15,.,TRBD1,TRBJ2-2
CASSAGQPNQPQHF,TGCGCCAGCAGCGCGGGACAGCCCAATCAGCCCCAGCATTTT,TRBV5-1,14,.,TRBD1,TRBJ1-5
CASSPRDYPPNEQFF,TGTGCCAGCAGCCCCCGGGACTATCCGCCCAATGAGCAGTTCTTC,TRBV9,15,.,TRBD2,TRBJ2-1
CSVVAQRSTYEQYF,TGCAGCGTTGTCGCCCAGCGGAGTACCTACGAGCAGTACTTC,TRBV29-1,14,once,.,TRBJ2-7
CASREHISNYGYTF,TGTGCCAGCAGGGAGCATATCTCTAACTATGGCTACACCTTC,TRBV6-5,14,.,.,TRBJ1-2
CASSKRSGGRSTDTQYF,TGTGCCAGCAGCAAACGTAGCGGGGGGCGCAGCACAGATACGCAGTATTTT,TRBV7-2,17,.,TRBD2,TRBJ2-3
CASSQWTGAASGANVLTF,TGCGCCAGCAGCCAATGGACAGGGGCGGCCTCTGGGGCCAACGTCCTGACTTTC,TRBV4-3,18,.,TRBD1,TRBJ2-6
CASTMTGANYGYTF,TGTGCCAGCACCATGACAGGGGCGAACTATGGCTACACCTTC,TRBV6-5,14,.,TRBD1,TRBJ1-2
CASSHSGTEAFF,TGTGCCAGCAGCCATTCAGGCACTGAAGCTTTCTTT,TRBV27,12,.,.,TRBJ1-1
CASSPSDNYGYTF,TGCGCCAGCAGCCCGTCGGACAACTATGGCTACACCTTC,TRBV5-1,13,.,.,TRBJ1-2
CASSSGVDQPQHF,TGCGCCAGCAGCTCAGGGGTGGATCAGCCCCAGCATTTT,TRBV5-1,13,.,.,TRBJ1-5
CASSQDHGNTEAFF,TGTGCCAGCAGCCAAGATCATGGGAACACTGAAGCTTTCTTT,TRBV3-1,14,.,.,TRBJ1-1
CSATISGGDSSYNEQFF,TGCAGTGCTACGATTAGCGGGGGGGATAGCTCCTACAATGAGCAGTTCTTC,TRBV20-1,17,.,TRBD2,TRBJ2-1
CASSQSVRSSYEQYF,TGCGCCAGCAGTCAATCCGTACGGAGCTCCTACGAGCAGTACTTC,TRBV23-1,15,.,.,TRBJ2-7
CAGGGLTVEAFF,TGTGCCGGGGGGGGACTGACGGTTGAAGCTTTCTTT,TRBV30,12,.,.,TRBJ1-1
CASSRERVYNEQFF,TGTGCCAGCTCCCGGGAGCGGGTTTACAATGAGCAGTTCTTC,TRBV18,14,.,.,TRBJ2-1
CASGMGIHTGELFF,TGTGCCAGCGGTATGGGGATTCACACCGGGGAGCTGTTTTTT,TRBV3-1,14,.,.,TRBJ2-2
CASSVGGLDEQYF,TGTGCCAGCAGCGTGGGGGGGCTCGACGAGCAGTACTTC,TRBV9,13,.,.,TRBJ2-7
CASSERTNSTTGETQYF,TGTGCCAGCAGTGAAAGGACTAACTCGACGACGGGGGAGACCCAGTACTTC,TRBV25-1,17,.,.,TRBJ2-5
CASSQGGSGTDTQYF,TGTGCCAGCAGCCAAGGAGGTAGCGGCACAGATACGCAGTATTTT,TRBV3-1,15,.,.,TRBJ2-3
CASRSYNEQFF,TGTGCCAGCAGGTCCTACAATGAGCAGTTCTTC,TRBV2,11,few,.,TRBJ2-1
CASTWGREGYGYTF,TGTGCCAGCACCTGGGGCAGGGAGGGCTATGGCTACACCTTC,TRBV6-1,14,few,.,TRBJ1-2
CASSLRSETQYF,TGCGCCAGCAGCTTGAGGTCAGAGACCCAGTACTTC,TRBV5-1,12,.,.,TRBJ2-5
CASSTGQGPSPLHF,TGCGCCAGCAGCACAGGACAGGGGCCCTCACCCCTCCACTTT,TRBV5-1,14,.,TRBD1,TRBJ1-6
CASSQDPSGGAEQFF,TGCGCCAGCAGCCAAGATCCTAGCGGGGGGGCTGAGCAGTTCTTC,TRBV4-3,15,.,TRBD2,TRBJ2-1
CASSDVTGGYNEQFF,TGTGCCAGCAGTGACGTAACAGGGGGCTACAATGAGCAGTTCTTC,TRBV2,15,once,TRBD1,TRBJ2-1
CSARRQGAGGYTF,TGCAGTGCTAGAAGACAGGGGGCTGGTGGCTACACCTTC,TRBV20-1,13,once,TRBD1,TRBJ1-2
CSASGVDQETQYF,TGCAGTGCTAGCGGCGTTGACCAAGAGACCCAGTACTTC,TRBV20-1,13,.,.,TRBJ2-5
CASSGGQASTDTQYF,TGTGCCAGCAGTGGGGGACAGGCTAGCACAGATACGCAGTATTTT,TRBV6-6,15,once,TRBD1,TRBJ2-3
CSVADSGPNQPQHF,TGCAGCGTTGCGGATTCAGGTCCGAATCAGCCCCAGCATTTT,TRBV29-1,14,.,.,TRBJ1-5
CASSTWDGYTDTQYF,TGTGCCAGCAGTACCTGGGACGGATACACAGATACGCAGTATTTT,TRBV27,15,.,.,TRBJ2-3
CSARDRDGGETQYF,TGCAGTGCTAGGGATCGGGATGGAGGAGAGACCCAGTACTTC,TRBV20-1,14,.,.,TRBJ2-5
CSVASVLAEKLFF,TGCAGCGTTGCATCGGTCCTTGCGGAAAAACTGTTTTTT,TRBV29-1,13,.,.,TRBJ1-4
CSVEGAGIGEKLFF,TGCAGCGTTGAAGGCGCGGGGATTGGTGAAAAACTGTTTTTT,TRBV29-1,14,.,.,TRBJ1-4
CASSLRLAGELSDTQYF,TGTGCCAGCAGCCTAAGACTAGCGGGCGAGTTAAGTGATACGCAGTATTTT,TRBV14,17,.,TRBD2,TRBJ2-3
CASSSDGNYEQYF,TGTGCCAGCAGTTCAGACGGGAACTACGAGCAGTACTTC,TRBV12-3/TRBV12-4,13,.,.,TRBJ2-7
CASSRPGQRDIQYF,TGTGCCAGCAGCAGACCGGGACAGCGTGACATTCAGTACTTC,TRBV28,14,.,TRBD1,TRBJ2-4
CASSSVGQEEQFF,TGTGCCAGCAGCTCCGTCGGACAGGAGGAGCAGTTCTTC,TRBV7-9,13,.,TRBD1,TRBJ2-1
CASSEETVGYNEQFF,TGTGCCAGCAGTGAAGAGACAGTGGGATACAATGAGCAGTTCTTC,TRBV2,15,.,.,TRBJ2-1
CASSQEMRAGQPQHF,TGTGCCAGCAGCCAAGAGATGAGGGCTGGGCAGCCCCAGCATTTT,TRBV4-2,15,.,.,TRBJ1-5
CASSLTGLETQYF,TGTGCCAGCAGCTTAACAGGGTTGGAGACCCAGTACTTC,TRBV7-9,13,.,.,TRBJ2-5
CASSLGPIYEQYF,TGCGCCAGCAGCTTGGGTCCGATCTACGAGCAGTACTTC,TRBV5-1,13,.,.,TRBJ2-7
CASYLQADTQYF,TGTGCCAGCTACCTGCAGGCGGATACGCAGTATTTT,TRBV18,12,.,.,TRBJ2-3
CASSQGAVSYEQYF,TGCGCCAGCAGCCAAGGGGCAGTCTCCTACGAGCAGTACTTC,TRBV4-3,14,.,.,TRBJ2-7
CASSPRTGRDNEQFF,TGTGCCAGCAGCCCAAGGACAGGGAGGGACAATGAGCAGTTCTTC,TRBV3-1,15,once,.,TRBJ2-1